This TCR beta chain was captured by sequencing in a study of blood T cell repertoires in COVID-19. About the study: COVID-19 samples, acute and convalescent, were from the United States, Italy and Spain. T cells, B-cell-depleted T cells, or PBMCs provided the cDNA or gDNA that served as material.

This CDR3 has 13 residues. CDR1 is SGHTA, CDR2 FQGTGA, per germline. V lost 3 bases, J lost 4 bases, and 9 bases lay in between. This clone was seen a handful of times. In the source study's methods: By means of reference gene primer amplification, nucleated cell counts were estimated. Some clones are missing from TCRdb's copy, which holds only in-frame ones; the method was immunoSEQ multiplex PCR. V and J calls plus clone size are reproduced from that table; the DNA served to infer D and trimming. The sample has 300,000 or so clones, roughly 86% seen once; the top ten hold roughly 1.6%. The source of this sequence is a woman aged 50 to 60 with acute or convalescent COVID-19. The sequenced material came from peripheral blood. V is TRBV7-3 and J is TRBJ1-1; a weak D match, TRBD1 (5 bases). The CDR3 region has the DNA TGTGCCAGCAGCTTTTCAGGGCGCACTGAAGCTTTCTTT. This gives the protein CASSFSGRTEAFF.